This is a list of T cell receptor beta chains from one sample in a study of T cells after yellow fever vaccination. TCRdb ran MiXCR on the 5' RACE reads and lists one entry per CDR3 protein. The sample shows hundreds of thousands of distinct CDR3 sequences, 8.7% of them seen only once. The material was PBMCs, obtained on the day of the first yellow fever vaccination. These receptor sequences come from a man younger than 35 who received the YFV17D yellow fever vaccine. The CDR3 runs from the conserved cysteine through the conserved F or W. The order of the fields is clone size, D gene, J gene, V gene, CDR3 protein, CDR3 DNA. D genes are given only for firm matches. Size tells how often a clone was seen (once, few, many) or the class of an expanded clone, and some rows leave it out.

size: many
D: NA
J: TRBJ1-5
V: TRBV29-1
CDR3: CSVVQGLNQPQHF
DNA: TGCAGCGTTGTACAGGGCCTCAATCAGCCCCAGCATTTT

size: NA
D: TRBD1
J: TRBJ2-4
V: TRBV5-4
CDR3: CASSSKAGTANIQYF
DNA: TGTGCCAGCAGCTCAAAAGCCGGGACAGCGAACATTCAGTACTTC

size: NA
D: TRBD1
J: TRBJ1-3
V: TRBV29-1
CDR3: CSVARAGGSGNTIYF
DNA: TGCAGCGTCGCCCGGGCAGGGGGCTCAGGAAACACCATATATTTT

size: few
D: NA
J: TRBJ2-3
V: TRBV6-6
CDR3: CASVRGDTQYF
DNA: TGTGCCAGCGTCCGGGGGGATACGCAGTATTTT

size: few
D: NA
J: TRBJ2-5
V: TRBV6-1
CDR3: CASSERRGETQYF
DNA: TGTGCCAGCAGTGAGAGAAGGGGAGAGACCCAGTACTTC

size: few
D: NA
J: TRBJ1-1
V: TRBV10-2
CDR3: CASRGYTEAFF
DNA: TGCGCCAGCCGGGGGTACACTGAAGCTTTCTTT

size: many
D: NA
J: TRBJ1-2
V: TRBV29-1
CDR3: CSVGSDLYGYTF
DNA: TGCAGCGTTGGTTCCGATCTCTATGGCTACACCTTC

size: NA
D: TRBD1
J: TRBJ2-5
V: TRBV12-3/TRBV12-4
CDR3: CASTFDRGQETQYF
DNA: TGTGCCAGCACCTTCGACAGGGGGCAAGAGACCCAGTACTTC

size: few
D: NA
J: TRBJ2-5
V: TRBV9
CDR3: CASSVGLVTGRYQETQYF
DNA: TGTGCCAGCAGCGTAGGTCTCGTAACGGGGAGGTACCAAGAGACCCAGTACTTC

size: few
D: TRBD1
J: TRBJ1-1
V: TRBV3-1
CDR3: CASSQRDREYPNTEAFF
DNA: TGTGCCAGCAGCCAACGGGACAGGGAATACCCGAACACTGAAGCTTTCTTT

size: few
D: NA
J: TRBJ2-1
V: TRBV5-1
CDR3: CASSPGTANEQFF
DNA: TGCGCCAGCAGCCCGGGGACGGCGAATGAGCAGTTCTTC

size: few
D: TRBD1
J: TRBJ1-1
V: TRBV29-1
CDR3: CSVGQGYMDTEAFF
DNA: TGCAGCGTTGGACAGGGGTACATGGACACTGAAGCTTTCTTT

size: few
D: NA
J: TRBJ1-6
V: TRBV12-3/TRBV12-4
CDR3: CASSQIHTGLGSPLHF
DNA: TGTGCCAGCAGTCAAATACACACAGGGTTGGGTTCACCCCTCCACTTT

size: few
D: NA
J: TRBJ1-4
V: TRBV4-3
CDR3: CASSQEVPGLNEKLFF
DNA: TGCGCCAGCAGCCAAGAGGTCCCCGGGTTGAATGAAAAACTGTTTTTT

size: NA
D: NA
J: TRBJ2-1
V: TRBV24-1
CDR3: CATSDSTSGDYNEQFF
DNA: TGTGCCACCAGTGATTCCACTTCGGGGGACTACAATGAGCAGTTCTTC

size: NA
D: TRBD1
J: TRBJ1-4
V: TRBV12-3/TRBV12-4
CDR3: CASNNRGGEKLFF
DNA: TGTGCCAGCAATAACAGGGGAGGCGAAAAACTGTTTTTT

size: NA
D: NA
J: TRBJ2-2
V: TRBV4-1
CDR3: CASSQEGLETFANTGELFF
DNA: TGCGCCAGCAGCCAAGAAGGCCTGGAGACTTTCGCGAACACCGGGGAGCTGTTTTTT

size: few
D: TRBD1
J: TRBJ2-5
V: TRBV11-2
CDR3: CASSTGGQGEGETQYF
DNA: TGTGCCAGCAGCACGGGGGGACAGGGCGAGGGAGAGACCCAGTACTTC

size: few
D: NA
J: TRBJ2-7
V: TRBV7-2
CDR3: CASSSGDYEQYF
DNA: TGTGCCAGCAGCTCCGGGGATTACGAGCAGTACTTC

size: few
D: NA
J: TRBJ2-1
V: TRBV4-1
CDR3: CASSHSLNEQFF
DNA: TGCGCCAGCAGCCACAGCCTCAATGAGCAGTTCTTC

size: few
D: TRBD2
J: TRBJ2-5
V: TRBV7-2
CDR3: CASSMGLAGERETQYF
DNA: TGTGCCAGCAGCATGGGACTAGCGGGGGAGAGAGAGACCCAGTACTTC

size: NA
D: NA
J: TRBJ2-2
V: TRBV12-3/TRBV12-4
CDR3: CASKKGAGELFF
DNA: TGTGCCAGCAAAAAAGGGGCCGGGGAGCTGTTTTTT

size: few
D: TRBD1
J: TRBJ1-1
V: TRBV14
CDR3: CASSVDAGGYTEAFF
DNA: TGTGCCAGCAGTGTAGACGCAGGGGGCTACACTGAAGCTTTCTTT

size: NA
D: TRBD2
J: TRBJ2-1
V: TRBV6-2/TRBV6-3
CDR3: CASSSTSGGVGEQFF
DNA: TGTGCCAGCAGTTCGACTAGCGGGGGGGTAGGTGAGCAGTTCTTC

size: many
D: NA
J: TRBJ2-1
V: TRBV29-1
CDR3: CSVGPRLGLYNEQFF
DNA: TGCAGCGTTGGTCCCCGACTAGGCCTCTACAATGAGCAGTTCTTC

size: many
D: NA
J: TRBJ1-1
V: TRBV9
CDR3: CASSVVQGQNTEAFF
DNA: TGTGCCAGCAGCGTAGTGCAGGGACAGAACACTGAAGCTTTCTTT

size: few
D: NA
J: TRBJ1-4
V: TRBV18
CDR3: CASSRGQNEKLFF
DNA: TGTGCCAGCTCTCGCGGACAGAATGAAAAACTGTTTTTT

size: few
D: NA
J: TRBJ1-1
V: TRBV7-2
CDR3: CASSSRYGFEAFF
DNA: TGTGCCAGCAGCTCCCGGTACGGATTTGAAGCTTTCTTT

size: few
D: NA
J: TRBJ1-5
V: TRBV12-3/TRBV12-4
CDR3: CASSLFEGQPQHF
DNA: TGTGCCAGCAGTTTATTTGAGGGTCAGCCCCAGCATTTT

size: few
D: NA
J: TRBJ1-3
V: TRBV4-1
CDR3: CASSQVEGRASGNTIYF
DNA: TGCGCCAGCAGCCAAGTCGAGGGGAGGGCCTCTGGAAACACCATATATTTT

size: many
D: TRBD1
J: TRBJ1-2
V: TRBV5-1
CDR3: CASSWTGLNYGYTF
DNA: TGCGCCAGCAGCTGGACAGGTTTAAACTATGGCTACACCTTC

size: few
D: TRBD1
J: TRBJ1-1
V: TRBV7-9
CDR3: CASSPRGQGNTEAFF
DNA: TGTGCCAGCAGCCCGAGGGGACAGGGAAACACTGAAGCTTTCTTT

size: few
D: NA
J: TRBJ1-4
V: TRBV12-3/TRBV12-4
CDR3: CASSFRGPANEKLFF
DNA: TGTGCCAGCAGTTTCCGAGGCCCGGCTAATGAAAAACTGTTTTTT

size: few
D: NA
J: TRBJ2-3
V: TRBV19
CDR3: CASSIGGLTDTQYF
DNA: TGTGCCAGTAGTATAGGAGGACTAACAGATACGCAGTATTTT

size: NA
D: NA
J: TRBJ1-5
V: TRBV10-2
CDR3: CASSEDYQPQHF
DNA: TGCGCCAGCAGTGAGGACTATCAGCCCCAGCATTTT

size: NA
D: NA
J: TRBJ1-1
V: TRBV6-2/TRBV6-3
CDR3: CASRFRFEAFF
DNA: TGTGCCAGCAGGTTTAGATTTGAAGCTTTCTTT

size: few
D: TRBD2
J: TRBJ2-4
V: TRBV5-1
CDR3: CASSPGLGANIQYF
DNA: TGCGCCAGCAGCCCAGGACTAGGTGCGAACATTCAGTACTTC

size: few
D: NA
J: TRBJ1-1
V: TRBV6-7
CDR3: CASSYFDEVCTEAFF
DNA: TGTGCCAGCAGTTACTTCGACGAGGTATGCACTGAAGCTTTCTTT

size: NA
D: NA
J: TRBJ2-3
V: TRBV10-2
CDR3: CASRASTDTQYF
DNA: TGCGCCAGCAGAGCCAGCACAGATACGCAGTATTTT

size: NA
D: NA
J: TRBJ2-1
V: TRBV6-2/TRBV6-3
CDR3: CASKYDSYNEQFF
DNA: TGTGCCAGCAAATACGACTCCTACAATGAGCAGTTCTTC

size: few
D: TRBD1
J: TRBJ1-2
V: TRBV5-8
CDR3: CASSLAGQGDDGYTF
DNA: TGTGCCAGCAGCTTGGCGGGACAGGGGGACGATGGCTACACCTTC

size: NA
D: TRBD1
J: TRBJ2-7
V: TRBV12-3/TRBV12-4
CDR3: CATSDRGTREQYF
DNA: TGTGCCACCTCCGACAGGGGCACTAGGGAGCAGTACTTC

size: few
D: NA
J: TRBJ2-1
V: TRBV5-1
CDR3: CASSGRGDINEQFF
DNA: TGCGCCAGCAGCGGCAGGGGCGACATTAATGAGCAGTTCTTC

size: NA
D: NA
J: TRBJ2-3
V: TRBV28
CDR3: CASSLYSAWTSTDTQYF
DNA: TGTGCCAGCAGTTTATATTCCGCATGGACTAGCACAGATACGCAGTATTTT

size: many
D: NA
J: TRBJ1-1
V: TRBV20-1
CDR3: CSARENTEAFF
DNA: TGCAGTGCTAGGGAGAACACTGAAGCTTTCTTT

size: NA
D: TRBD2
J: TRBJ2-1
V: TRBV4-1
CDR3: CASSLRTSGGANEQFF
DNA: TGCGCCAGCAGCCTGCGGACTAGCGGGGGGGCGAATGAGCAGTTCTTC